This paragraph reports one T cell receptor beta chain. Its antigen is currently unknown. The sample belongs to a study of early T cells in non-severe SARS-CoV-2 infection. Study at large: Bulk RNA from unsorted whole blood was sequenced; chains were unpaired.

This CDR3 is built from 15 residues. V was cut by 5 bases and J by 3 bases, with 15 bases left in between. Study findings and constraints: VDJdb matching favored anti-spike CD8 responses, missing private and CD4 specificities.

Individual cDNA molecules were tagged with unique molecular identifiers. TCRdb called the 5' RACE reads again in MiXCR, with one record for every CDR3 protein. The sample lists 75,000 to 100,000 distinct CDR3 sequences; roughly 14% were seen once. This chain uses TRBV12-3 or TRBV12-4 with TRBJ2-3, with D tentatively TRBD1 (6 bases). Input material: whole blood. This receptor was identified in an adult who was a healthcare worker with PCR-confirmed SARS-CoV-2 infection or an uninfected control (not recorded which). The CDR3 spells CASSPRPTGTDTQYF. In DNA, the CDR3 is TGTGCCAGCAGTCCTAGGCCCACAGGGACAGATACGCAGTATTTT.